At least ten counts were recorded for the clone carrying this T cell receptor beta chain. The antigen remains unidentified. Patients aged 18 to 65 with hyperthyroidism were newly diagnosed, with duration under 2 months. The data stem from a study of T cells in Graves' hyperthyroidism and ophthalmopathy. On the study more broadly: Blood was drawn when the patient was first diagnosed and still untreated.

Study-level findings and limits: Prediction of ophthalmopathy progression came a median around 6 months pre-onset.

The germline V gene has CDR1 SNHLY and CDR2 FYNNEI. The length of the CDR3 is 13 residues. Trimming removed 2 bases from V and 9 bases from J, with 11 bases in between. RNA transcripts served as the template for amplifying TCR beta CDR3 regions. With the HTBI primer set, the TCR CDR3 went through a first round of RT-PCR. TCRdb re-called the multiplex PCR reads with MiXCR, one entry per CDR3 protein. Of hundreds of thousands of distinct CDR3 sequences listed, about two fifths are singletons. The source is a man aged 18 to 30 with Graves' hyperthyroidism. The V and J genes are TRBV2 and TRBJ1-5; D may be TRBD1 (5 bases). The sequencing sample was made of blood. CDR3 in DNA: TGTGCCAGCAGTGAACGCCCTCAGGGGCCCCAGCATTTT. Translated, it gives CASSERPQGPQHF.